Detailed here is one T cell receptor (beta chain). Only in-frame clones appear in the TCRdb table, and some are missing; sequencing was by immunoSEQ multiplex PCR. Here the sample spans 150,000 to 180,000 clones, about 88% being singletons. The data were taken from a study of blood T cell repertoires in COVID-19. This TCR derives from a woman in her 70s with acute or convalescent COVID-19. The sequenced sample consisted of peripheral blood.

The CDR3 sequence: CATSDPTGGNTEAFF. The CDR3 DNA is TGTGCCACCAGTGATCCGACAGGGGGGAACACTGAAGCTTTCTTT. V and J are TRBV24-1 and TRBJ1-1, with 9 positions matching TRBD1. Unmatched junction bases numbered 2, after V lost 3 bases and J lost 1 base. This CDR3 region has 15 residues. The germline CDR1 and CDR2 sequences are KGHDR and SFDVKD.